The 32 T cell receptor beta chains presented below share a single source sample, sequenced in a study of blood T cell repertoires in COVID-19. Assay: immunoSEQ multiplex PCR; the TCRdb copy retains only in-frame clones and omits some. The data show some 270,000 clones, around 89% seen once. The specimen was peripheral blood. The receptors were gathered from a man between 25 and 39 years old with acute or convalescent COVID-19.

The V call is TRBV5-1, the J call TRBJ2-7; the match to TRBD1 covers 9 bases. J gave up 5 bases and V 4 bases, and 7 bases lay outside the gene matches. CDR1 and CDR2 from the germline V gene are SGHRS and YFSETQ. The length of the CDR3 is 14 residues. CDR3 bases: TGCGCCAGCAGCCGCGGGGGACAGGGTAACGAGCAGTACTTC. Translation gives CASSRGGQGNEQYF.

V gene TRBV18 combines with J gene TRBJ1-1; no clear D gene. Germline CDR1 reads KGHSH; CDR2 reads LQKENI. The CDR3 runs 13 residues. Trimming left V 4 bases short and J 3 bases short, with 9 bases between. DNA of the CDR3: TGTGCCAGCTCACGATGGGAGGACACTGAAGCTTTCTTT. Translating gives CASSRWEDTEAFF.

This sequence joins TRBV18 and TRBJ1-6; 7 nucleotides match TRBD1. Per germline, CDR1 KGHSH and CDR2 LQKENI. The V gene end was trimmed by 4 bases and the J gene end by 5 bases; junction bases not matched to a gene: 2. The CDR3 has 14 amino acids. CDR3 sequence (DNA): TGTGCCAGCTCACGGGACAGAGATAATTCACCCCTCCACTTT. Amino acid sequence: CASSRDRDNSPLHF.

This chain joins TRBV5-6 and TRBJ2-5; tentatively, D is TRBD2 (5 bases). The length of the CDR3 is 15 residues. V was clipped by 1 base and J by 3 bases, with 13 bases between them. Germline V gene sequence: CDR1 SGHDT, CDR2 YYEEEE. The CDR3 DNA is TGTGCCAGCAGCTTGCTCGGGGTGTCCAAAGAGACCCAGTACTTC. Translation gives CASSLLGVSKETQYF.

The chain has TRBV6-1 and TRBJ2-4, with 7 bases that match TRBD1. V was pared by 2 bases and J by 8 bases, with 3 bases of the junction left unmatched. This CDR3 is 13 amino acids long. CDR1 MNHNS and CDR2 SASEGT come from the germline V gene. In nucleotides, the CDR3 is TGTGCCAGCAGTGAACGAGGACAGGACATTCAGTACTTC. It is translated as CASSERGQDIQYF.

The chain couples TRBV6-5 to TRBJ2-7, with 7 bases lining up with TRBD2. Germline loops: CDR1 MNHEY, CDR2 SVGAGI. Trimming cost V 6 bases and J 5 bases; bases outside gene matches: 10. This CDR3 spans 14 amino acids. The CDR3 loop is CASRTDGRMNEQYF. The CDR3, as DNA: TGTGCCAGCAGAACGGACGGGAGGATGAACGAGCAGTACTTC.

This clone was observed once. Here the CDR3 reads CAWSWDSRTEAFF. The DNA for the CDR3 is TGTGCCTGGAGTTGGGACTCAAGAACTGAAGCTTTCTTT. This chain uses TRBV30 with TRBJ1-1; D is possibly TRBD1 (5 bases). In germline, CDR1 is GTSNPN, CDR2 SVGIG (reference sequence). V was cut by 2 bases and J by 5 bases, with 12 bases left in between. The CDR3 runs to 13 residues.

The CDR3 reads CASSRDTLNPLHF. The CDR3 DNA reads TGCGCCAGCAGTCGGGACACGTTAAATCCCCTCCACTTT. The chain carries TRBV10-2 and TRBJ1-6; a weak D match, TRBD1 (6 bases). Deletions cut 5 bases from V and 13 bases from J, with 15 bases between. The CDR3 is 13 amino acids. CDR1 is WSHSY and CDR2 is SAAADI in the germline V gene.

The CDR3 DNA reads as TGTGCCAGCAGTGAGTTCGGGGGGCTCGAACAGCCCCAGCATTTT. It is translated as CASSEFGGLEQPQHF. This chain joins TRBV6-1 and TRBJ1-5, with D possibly matching TRBD1 (6 bases). In germline, CDR1 is MNHNS, CDR2 SASEGT. V lost 3 bases and J lost 7, with 16 bases in between. The CDR3 extends over 15 amino acids.

The rearrangement uses TRBV5-1 and TRBJ2-1, with D maybe TRBD2 (6 bases). Per germline, CDR1 SGHRS and CDR2 YFSETQ. The V gene lost 4 bases and the J gene lost 6 bases, with 14 bases spanning the gap. The CDR3 is made up of 14 amino acids. DNA for the CDR3: TGCGCCAGCAGCCCTGGGGGGACCCTCAATGAGCAGTTCTTC. Encoded protein: CASSPGGTLNEQFF.

The V call is TRBV5-1, the J call TRBJ2-1; TRBD2 agrees at 7 bases. This CDR3 spans 18 amino acids. Per germline, CDR1 SGHRS and CDR2 YFSETQ. V was pared by 4 bases and J by 4 bases, with 17 bases of the junction left unmatched. CDR3 coding DNA: TGCGCCAGCAGCCCGCGGGGGTCAGGAGATCGACTGTACAATGAGCAGTTCTTC. Residues: CASSPRGSGDRLYNEQFF.

This chain joins TRBV28 and TRBJ1-2; no clear D gene. Trimming left V 2 bases short and J 8 bases short, with 12 bases between. The CDR3 totals 13 residues. Germline V gives CDR1 MDHEN, CDR2 SYDVKM. CDR3 nucleotides: TGTGCCAGCAGTTTAGACTCCCTCAGCGGCTACACCTTC. Translation: CASSLDSLSGYTF.

This clone was seen only once. The rearrangement joins TRBV6-5 to TRBJ2-7, with 8 bases lining up with TRBD1. The CDR3 extends over 15 amino acids. The V gene's germline CDR1 is MNHEY and CDR2 SVGAGI. V was pared by 6 bases and J by 4 bases, with 11 bases of the junction left unmatched. In DNA, the CDR3 is TGTGCCAGCAGCGAGCCGGACAGGGTGAAATACGAGCAGTACTTC. Its protein is CASSEPDRVKYEQYF.

This rearrangement joins TRBV5-8 to TRBJ2-1, with 10 bases lining up with TRBD2. The CDR3 contains 16 residues. Germline CDR1 is SGHTS and CDR2 is YDEGEE. Unmatched junction bases numbered 7, after V lost 4 bases and J lost 3 bases. CDR3: CASSDRTSGHYNEQFF. In nucleotides, the CDR3 is TGTGCCAGCAGCGACCGGACTAGCGGACACTACAATGAGCAGTTCTTC. Complete variable domain (other parts from reference TRBV5-8 and TRBJ2-1): EAGVTQSPTHLIKTRGQQATLRCSPISGHTSVYWYQQALGLGLQFLLWYDEGEERNRGNFPPRFSGRQFPNYSSELNVNALELEDSALYLCASSDRTSGHYNEQFFGPGTRLTVL.

The chain links TRBV19 to TRBJ1-2; possibly TRBD1 for D (6 bases). The CDR3 has 12 amino acids. With 3 bases removed from V and 7 bases from J, the gap between germline ends came to 9 bases. Germline V gene data show CDR1 as LNHDA and CDR2 as SQIVND (reference sequence). This CDR3 reads CASSIFRGGYTF. Here the CDR3 DNA reads TGTGCCAGTAGTATCTTCAGGGGTGGCTACACCTTC.

This clone was counted only a few times. The V call is TRBV5-1, the J call TRBJ2-5, with D tentatively TRBD2 (7 bases). CDR1 SGHRS and CDR2 YFSETQ come from the germline V gene. The CDR3 has 14 residues. Trimming stripped 9 bases from V and 7 bases from J, with 22 bases between. The CDR3 coding sequence is TGCGCCACAGCCACGGGGACACCGGGGGGGACCCAGTACTTC. Its translation is CATATGTPGGTQYF.

V gene TRBV11-2 combines with J gene TRBJ1-3, with D possibly being TRBD1 (6 bases). Deletions cut 1 base from V and 4 bases from J, with 8 bases between. This CDR3 is built from 14 residues. The germline CDR1 and CDR2 sequences are SGHAT and FQNNGV. The CDR3 DNA reads TGTGCCAGCAGCTTAGCAGGGGCCGGAAACACCATATATTTT. It specifies CASSLAGAGNTIYF.

This chain connects TRBV7-3 to TRBJ2-2, with D maybe TRBD1 (6 bases). CDR1 is SGHTA, CDR2 FQGTGA, per germline. V lost 6 bases, J lost 4 bases, and 12 bases lay in between. The CDR3 contains 14 residues. The CDR3 bases are TGTGCCAGCAGAGACCAAGGGGGCACCGGGGAGCTGTTTTTT. Encoded protein: CASRDQGGTGELFF.

The CDR3 nucleotides are TGTGCCAGCAGTCAGGGCCCAAATAATTCACCCCTCCACTTT. Amino acids: CASSQGPNNSPLHF. The V call is TRBV5-6, the J call TRBJ1-6; tentatively, D is TRBD1 (5 bases). The CDR3 is 14 residues long. Trimming took off 5 bases at V and 5 bases at J, with 11 bases between the two ends. Germline lookup yields CDR1 SGHDT and CDR2 YYEEEE.

DNA of the CDR3: TGCAGTGCTAGTTTGAATCGGGGTACGGCTGAAGCTTTCTTT. Amino acids: CSASLNRGTAEAFF. The chain uses TRBV20-1 and TRBJ1-1; D unresolved. The CDR3 is made up of 14 amino acids. The ends were cut back, 3 bases at V and 6 bases at J, with 17 bases in the middle. Germline assignment: CDR1 DFQATT and CDR2 SNEGSKA (reference sequence).

The chain employs TRBV5-5 and TRBJ2-1; TRBD2 agrees at 10 bases. With 1 base clipped from V and 8 bases from J, the junction kept 9 bases outside the gene matches. This CDR3 has 16 amino acids. Per the germline V gene, CDR1 is SGHKS and CDR2 is YYEKEE (reference sequence). DNA for the CDR3: TGTGCCAGCAGCTTGATAAGGCTAGCGGGAGTCCATGAGCAGTTCTTC. This sequence encodes CASSLIRLAGVHEQFF.

The V call is TRBV5-1, the J call TRBJ1-5; D perhaps matches TRBD1 (5 bases). Per germline, CDR1 SGHRS and CDR2 YFSETQ. The CDR3 runs 13 residues. V shed 7 bases and J shed 5 bases, with 13 bases lying between them. The CDR3, as DNA: TGCGCCAGCGGGGCGTCCCCAGATCAGCCCCAGCATTTT. Amino acids: CASGASPDQPQHF.

CDR3 sequence: CAISGQGNYGYTF. CDR3 nucleotides: TGTGCCATCTCGGGACAGGGTAACTATGGCTACACCTTC. The chain carries TRBV21-1 and TRBJ1-2; TRBD1 reflects the table's D call only, with no check against the DNA. TRBV21-1 is termed a pseudogene. The CDR3 is 13 amino acids.

The table lists this clone with a count of one. This chain joins TRBV19 and TRBJ1-4; TRBD1 is a possible D gene (6 bases). Trimming took off 5 bases at V and 12 bases at J, with 16 bases between the two ends. The germline V gene has CDR1 LNHDA and CDR2 SQIVND (reference sequence). The CDR3 runs to 13 residues. The DNA for the CDR3 is TGTGCCAGTAGTCAGCAACAGGGTCGGGAACTGTTTTTT. This gives the protein CASSQQQGRELFF.

The rearrangement joins TRBV27 to TRBJ1-1, with D tentatively TRBD1 (6 bases). Germline CDR1 MNHEY, CDR2 SMNVEV (reference sequence). V was cut by 6 bases and J by 1 base, with 9 bases left in between. The CDR3 totals 13 residues. CDR3 DNA: TGTGCCAGCAGGGTGACAGGGAACACTGAAGCTTTCTTT. Its translation: CASRVTGNTEAFF.

V and J are TRBV6-1 and TRBJ1-2, with a weak D call TRBD1 (5 bases). V lost 1 base and J 6 bases, leaving 12 bases between the germline ends. Germline V gives CDR1 MNHNS, CDR2 SASEGT. This CDR3 comprises 14 residues. In DNA form, the CDR3 reads TGTGCCAGCAGTGAAGTCTGGAGGGGCGATGGCTACACCTTC. It translates to CASSEVWRGDGYTF.

The V call is TRBV7-3, the J call TRBJ1-1; D is undetermined. V was cut by 5 bases and J by 4 bases, with 20 bases left in between. Germline V gives CDR1 SGHTA, CDR2 FQGTGA. The CDR3 extends over 16 amino acids. In DNA, the CDR3 is TGTGCCAGCAGCCCCCTTGCGCGGGTAAAAGGCACTGAAGCTTTCTTT. Its protein is CASSPLARVKGTEAFF.

The chain recombines TRBV25-1 with TRBJ2-7; 8 bases match TRBD1. The CDR3 runs 14 residues. Trimming cost V 2 bases and J 5 bases; bases outside gene matches: 5. Germline loops: CDR1 MGHDK, CDR2 SYGVNS. CDR3 sequence (DNA): TGTGCCAGCAGTGAAGACAGGGGAATTGACGAGCAGTACTTC. Its translation is CASSEDRGIDEQYF.

The CDR3: CASSIYQGNEQYF. The CDR3 nucleotides read TGTGCCAGTAGTATTTACCAGGGCAACGAGCAGTACTTC. The chain has TRBV19 and TRBJ2-7; TRBD1 might be the D (5 bases). The CDR3 totals 13 residues. Germline V CDR1 and CDR2: LNHDA, SQIVND (reference sequence). V lost 3 bases and J lost 5, with 11 bases in between.

This clone appeared a single time. CDR3 in DNA: TGTGCCTGGGGACAGGACAGGGGCGTCTATGGCTACACCTTC. Translated, it gives CAWGQDRGVYGYTF. The chain employs TRBV30 and TRBJ1-2; 9 bases match TRBD1. Germline CDR1 and CDR2: GTSNPN and SVGIG (reference sequence). Unmatched junction bases numbered 8, after V lost 5 bases and J lost 4 bases. This CDR3 region has 14 residues.

The chain uses TRBV4-2 and TRBJ2-2; TRBD2 aligns across 8 bases. This CDR3 region has 15 residues. The V and J ends lost 1 base and 6 bases, in that order; junction bases with no gene match: 4. Germline V gene sequence: CDR1 LGHNA, CDR2 YNFKEQ. DNA for the CDR3: TGTGCCAGCAGCCAAGCGGGAGGGGGTCCCGGGGAGCTGTTTTTT. This codes for CASSQAGGGPGELFF.

This clone was counted between two and nine times. The chain joins TRBV3-1 (or the pseudogene TRBV3-2) to TRBJ2-1; 10 positions match TRBD2. J lost 10 bases, V lost 0 bases, and 9 bases had no gene match. The CDR3 totals 16 residues. The germline CDR1 and CDR2 sequences are LGHDT and YNNKEL (reference sequence). The CDR3 DNA reads TGTGCCAGCAGCCAAGATTTTGCTAGCGGGAGCTTGGAGCAGTTCTTC. Translated: CASSQDFASGSLEQFF.